The present TCR beta chain was sequenced within a study of radiation and T cells in renal cell carcinoma (dated by TCRdb to the early 2020s). Regarding the complete study: Samples came from a clinical trial, in which primary renal cell carcinomas received 15 Gy stereotactic body radiation therapy followed by nephrectomy 4 weeks later. In total, approximately 53 samples, comprising approximately 26 tumors and 27 peripheral blood samples, were subjected to TCR beta sequencing. Across all 50 or so samples, 4,016,671 unique CDR3 nucleotide sequences, encoding 2,658,974 unique CDR3 amino acid sequences, were identified.

Explained via the paper, the time point label denotes: baseline pretreatment blood. The treatment or condition label of this sample denotes: 15 Gy SBRT to primary tumor, nephrectomy 4 weeks later. To track tumor-enriched clonotypes, serial peripheral blood was sampled from radiation-treated patients at baseline and at 2 weeks and 4 weeks after SBRT. Every patient's renal cell carcinoma showed clear cell pathology. Genomic DNA for TCR sequencing was prepared using the QIAamp DNA Blood Mini Kit (Qiagen). The analyses included only samples that passed all quality control checks. Following the manufacturer's recommendations, the immunoSEQ kit was used to generate TCR beta libraries from genomic DNA. For library preparation, a first multiplex PCR was performed with proprietary primers, followed by a second PCR in which unique barcodes were added, and bead cleanups were performed after each round. A kit-provided positive control reaction and a negative control reaction were included in every sample batch. The final libraries underwent checking on an Agilent 4200 TapeStation D1000 ScreenTape, volumetric pooling, and quantification by qPCR. Sequencing was performed on an Illumina NextSeq500 with a MidOutput 150-cycle cartridge, and 156 Read1 and 15 Index1 cycles were run with kit custom primers. The pooled library was loaded at around 1 pM, and about 20% PhiX control was spiked in. As for the authors' bioinformatics: The vendor-processed data were analyzed in R, and a clonotype was defined as all T cells that share the same CDR3 nucleotide sequence. In the clone abundance analyses, frequencies in each sample were normalized to that sample's 10,000 most abundant clones. Before analysis, public T cell clones were removed, and these numbered fewer than six per sample on average. An abundance difference of at least 32-fold between compartments was the criterion for calling clonotypes tumor-enriched or baseline blood-enriched. Clonotypes expanded or contracted between blood time points were identified with a beta-binomial differential abundance model. Tumor-blood repertoire similarity was measured with the Baroni-Urbani and Buser coefficient, and groups were compared using two-tailed Wilcoxon tests in R. In TCRdb, the immuneACCESS table is reduced to in-frame sequences with V and J assigned. These tables do not hold every clone; where another copy was compared, an unresolved V gene accounts for under half, and the others remain unexplained. The V and J calls and clone size come from that table; D and trimming were worked out from the DNA. This sample holds some 95,000 clones; 86% were observed only once. The top ten hold 7.5% to 8.5% of the sample.

The paper as a whole reports these results and caveats: Changes in the blood repertoire were not tracked past 4 weeks after treatment. Because no pretreatment tumor biopsies were available, whether clonotypes were present in the tumor at baseline could not be determined. Top tumor clonotypes rose in blood from baseline to 2 weeks post-radiation, then contracted by 4 weeks, suggesting transient expansion of tumor-resident clones. With a single-armed trial design, the study had no way to address how radiation dose or scheduling affects the TCR repertoire.

Comments on this clone: Its antigen remains unidentified. Base qualities are not recorded, but no much larger clone differs from it by a single base. The sample holds other DNA sequences that translate to the same CDR3.

This TCR came from a man aged 50 or older with renal cell carcinoma. The input for sequencing was blood, taken from a patient whose treatment included radiotherapy and nephrectomy.

The CDR3 region has the sequence CASSLPGNTIYF. The DNA is TGCGCCAGCAGCTTACCTGGAAACACCATATATTTT. The receptor chain draws on TRBV5-1 and TRBJ1-3; the D gene is not confidently resolved. The CDR3, cysteine through phenylalanine, is 12 amino acids long. Of all the DNA, just the CDR3 is kept, 36 bases in frame from base 1. The germline V gene sets CDR1 to SGHRS and CDR2 to YFSETQ. Cut back by 2 bases and 2 bases, the V and J ends lie 2 bases apart.